This T cell receptor beta chain was recovered during a study of T cells expressing NK-cell markers. Study as a whole: Repertoires of TCR beta were obtained from T cells sorted as CD3+CD56+NKG2C+, CD3+CD56+NKG2C- and CD3+CD56-NKG2C+. General observations from the study: The dominant NKG2C+ clonotypes represented about 1.0-7.5% of CD8+ T cells in six donors. Researchers report these clonotypes also headed the CD3+CD56-NKG2C+ fraction in several donors.

For TCR beta, cDNA was produced by 5'RACE template switching with UMIs. TCRdb re-called the 5' RACE reads, yielding one record per CDR3 amino acid sequence without DNA. This sample's table has roughly 300,000 distinct CDR3 sequences. To note about this clonotype: No antigen is known for it.

Input material: blood T cells: a sorted CD56 or NKG2C T cell subset, CD4+ or CD8+ T cells, or bulk PBMC T cells (not recorded which). The TCR sequence derives from a woman aged 18 to 69 in good health.

The CDR3 here is CASSQVGLAGGETQYF. The genes are TRBV4-3 and TRBJ2-5; the D call of TRBD2 rests on TCRdb alone, since no DNA is present to check it. The CDR3 totals 16 residues. The germline CDR1 and CDR2 sequences are LGHNA and YSLEER.